This TCR beta chain comes out of a study of T cells in Graves' hyperthyroidism and ophthalmopathy. Turning to the study itself: Blood was drawn when the patient was first diagnosed and still untreated. Study-level points and caveats: Ophthalmopathy was identified by the model a median approximately 6.4 months ahead of onset. Most thyroid clonotypes that were expanded above 0.001 also turned up in blood.

Researchers amplified the TCR beta CDR3 regions from RNA transcripts. HTBI primers were the set used in a first-round RT-PCR of the TCR CDR3. TCRdb re-called the multiplex PCR reads with MiXCR, one entry per CDR3 protein. This sample carries 500,000 to 750,000 distinct CDR3 sequences, around 14% of them seen once, and the ten largest clones take about 7%. This CDR3 spans 15 amino acids. With 5 bases clipped from V and 2 bases from J, the junction kept 8 bases outside the gene matches. Germline assignment: CDR1 MNHEY and CDR2 SMNVEV (reference sequence). The table lists this clonotype with a few counts. Its antigen is still unknown.

The sample consisted of blood. V is TRBV27 and J is TRBJ2-7; 8 bases map to TRBD1. This clonotype originated in a woman younger than 30 with Graves' ophthalmopathy. The CDR3 DNA is TGTGCCAGCAGTCCATGGACAGGGAGAACCTACGAGCAGTACTTC. This gives the protein CASSPWTGRTYEQYF.